This T cell receptor beta chain came from a study of cytomegalovirus exposure and HLA in healthy donors. Researchers ran the PCR with 60 Vbeta and 13 Jbeta primers. Profiling relied on immunoSEQ multiplex PCR, and the TCRdb table lists in-frame clones only, not all of them. The sample holds roughly 160,000 clones; 60% to 80% are singletons and the top ten take over 12%. Notes on the study in general: A later analysis reportedly identified an Asian-associated ancestry cluster as carrying fewer N-insertions than the approximately 710-donor mean. The authors confirmed in vitro that three CMV-associated chains were specific for CMV antigens. Further analysis, carried out later, found HLA-associated TCR beta chains more clonally expanded than equally common other chains.

The V and J ends lost 4 bases and 0 bases respectively, with 12 bases between them. Germline loops: CDR1 LGHNA, CDR2 YNFKEQ. This CDR3 is built from 15 residues. The count of this clone is one. Antigen specificity is unknown. The TCR comes from a man in his fifties in good health and CMV-seropositive. This sequence joins TRBV4-2 and TRBJ1-2, with a tentative D call TRBD1 (6 bases). Sequencing was carried out using PBMCs. CDR3 sequence (DNA): TGTGCCAGCAGCCCTGGACAGTCAACTAACTATGGCTACACCTTC. This gives the protein CASSPGQSTNYGYTF.